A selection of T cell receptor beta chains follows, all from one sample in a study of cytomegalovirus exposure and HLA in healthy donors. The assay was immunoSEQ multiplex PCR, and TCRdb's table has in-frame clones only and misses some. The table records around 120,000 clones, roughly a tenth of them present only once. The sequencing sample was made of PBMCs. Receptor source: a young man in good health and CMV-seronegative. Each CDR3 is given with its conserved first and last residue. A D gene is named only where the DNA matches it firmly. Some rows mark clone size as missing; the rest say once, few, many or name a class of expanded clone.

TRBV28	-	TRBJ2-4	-	TGTGCCAGCAGTTTAGGGTGGAGGTGGGGGGTAGCCAAAAACATTCAGTACTTC	CASSLGWRWGVAKNIQYF
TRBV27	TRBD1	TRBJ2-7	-	TGTGCCAGCAGTTTAAGACAGGGGAGTCGCGAGCAGTACTTC	CASSLRQGSREQYF
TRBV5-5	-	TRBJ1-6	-	TGTGCCAGCAGGTACAGAGAGAGCTCCTATAATTCACCCCTCCACTTT	CASRYRESSYNSPLHF
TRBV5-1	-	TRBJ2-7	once	TGCGCCAGCAGCTTGGTCCCTTCCTACGAGCAGTACTTC	CASSLVPSYEQYF
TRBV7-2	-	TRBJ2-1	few	TGTGCCAGCAGCTTTACGTGGGGGCCTTACAATGAGCAGTTCTTC	CASSFTWGPYNEQFF
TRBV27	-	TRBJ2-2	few	TGTGCCAGCACTGTAGCCGTGACAGAGAACACCGGGGAGCTGTTTTTT	CASTVAVTENTGELFF
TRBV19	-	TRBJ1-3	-	TGTGCCAGTAGTATCTCAGGGGGAAACACCATATATTTT	CASSISGGNTIYF
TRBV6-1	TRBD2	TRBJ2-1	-	TGTGCCAGCAGTGACAGACTAGCGGGAGGGCCCGCCCATGAGCAGTTCTTC	CASSDRLAGGPAHEQFF
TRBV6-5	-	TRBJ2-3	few	TGTGCCAGCAGGCAGGGCACAGATACGCAGTATTTT	CASRQGTDTQYF
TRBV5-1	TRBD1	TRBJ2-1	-	TGCGCCAGCAGGAACGGGACAGCCGTAAATGAGCAGTTCTTC	CASRNGTAVNEQFF
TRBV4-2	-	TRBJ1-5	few	TGTGCCAGCAGCCAAGAGGCAGGGGAGCAGCCCCAGCATTTT	CASSQEAGEQPQHF
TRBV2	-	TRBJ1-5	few	TGTGCCAGCAGGACCGGAGGGGCGGATCAGCCCCAGCATTTT	CASRTGGADQPQHF
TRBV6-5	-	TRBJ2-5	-	TGTGCCAGCAGTTCCATACAGGGTCAAGAGACCCAGTACTTC	CASSSIQGQETQYF
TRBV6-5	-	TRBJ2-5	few	TGTGCCAGCAGTTACTCGAACCGCGGGGTTGGTGAGACCCAGTACTTC	CASSYSNRGVGETQYF
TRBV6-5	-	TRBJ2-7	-	TGTGCCAGCAGTTACTCACTTAACTACGAGCAGTACTTC	CASSYSLNYEQYF
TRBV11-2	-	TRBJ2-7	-	TGTGCCAGCAGGCCTGACAGGTTGAGCTCCTACGAGCAGTACTTC	CASRPDRLSSYEQYF
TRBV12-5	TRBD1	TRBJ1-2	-	TGTGCTAGTGGTTTGGCGACAGGGGGCTATGGCTACACCTTC	CASGLATGGYGYTF
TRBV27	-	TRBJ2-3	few	TGTGCCAGCCAGGGGCTGGCCGATACGCAGTATTTT	CASQGLADTQYF
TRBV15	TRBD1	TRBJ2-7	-	TGTGCCACCAAGGCACGACAGGGGGGGAACTACGAGCAGTACTTC	CATKARQGGNYEQYF
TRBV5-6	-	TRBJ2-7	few	TGTGCCAGCAGCTTGGGACAGGCAATCTACGAGCAGTACTTC	CASSLGQAIYEQYF
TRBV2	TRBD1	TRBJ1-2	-	TGTGCCAGCAGGGGGACAGGGTACAACTATGGCTACACCTTC	CASRGTGYNYGYTF
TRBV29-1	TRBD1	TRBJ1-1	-	TGCAGCGGAGGTGGACAGGTCCGCACTGAAGCTTTCTTT	CSGGGQVRTEAFF
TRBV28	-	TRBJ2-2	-	TGTGCCAGCACCCCCGCAGGGATGAACACCGGGGAGCTGTTTTTT	CASTPAGMNTGELFF
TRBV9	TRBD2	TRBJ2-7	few	TGTGCCAGCAGCGTAAACGGGGGGGCTTCGGACGAGCAGTACTTC	CASSVNGGASDEQYF
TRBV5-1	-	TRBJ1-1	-	TGCGCCAGCAGCTTGGCGCGGGACACTGAAGCTTTCTTT	CASSLARDTEAFF
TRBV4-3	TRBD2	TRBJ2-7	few	TGCGCCAGCAGCCAAATTACGGGGGGGGTTGGGGAGCAGTACTTC	CASSQITGGVGEQYF
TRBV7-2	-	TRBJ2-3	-	TGTGCCAGCAGCTTACACAGAGACAGCACAGATACGCAGTATTTT	CASSLHRDSTDTQYF
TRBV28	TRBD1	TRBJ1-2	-	TGTGCCAGCAGTCTTGGACAGGTCGCGCTAGTCTATGGCTACACCTTC	CASSLGQVALVYGYTF
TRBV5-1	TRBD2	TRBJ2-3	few	TGCGCCAGCAGCCCACTAGCGGGGGGGCCGGGAGATACGCAGTATTTT	CASSPLAGGPGDTQYF
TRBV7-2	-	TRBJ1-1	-	TGTGCCAGCAGCTTAGCGACAGGGAACACTGAAGCTTTCTTT	CASSLATGNTEAFF
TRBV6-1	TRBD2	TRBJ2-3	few	TGTGCCAGCAGCGCTAGCGGGGGGCCGGGAGATACGCAGTATTTT	CASSASGGPGDTQYF
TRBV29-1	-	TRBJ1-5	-	TGCAGCGTTGAAGAAAACAGGAATCAGCCCCAGCATTTT	CSVEENRNQPQHF
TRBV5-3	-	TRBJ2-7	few	TGTGCCAGAAGCCTTTTTTGGAGGAGCTTTTACTACGAGCAGTACTTC	CARSLFWRSFYYEQYF
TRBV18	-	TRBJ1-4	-	TGTGCCAGCTCACCTAATGCAAGGGGGATCGGAGAAAAACTGTTTTTT	CASSPNARGIGEKLFF
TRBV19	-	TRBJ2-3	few	TGTGCCAGTAGTATAGCGCCAGGGACAGATACGCAGTATTTT	CASSIAPGTDTQYF
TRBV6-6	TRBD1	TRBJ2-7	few	TGTGCCAGCAGTTACAGACCGGGACAGGGGAAATACGAGCAGTACTTC	CASSYRPGQGKYEQYF
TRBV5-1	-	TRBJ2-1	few	TGCGCCAGCAGCTTGACCGACAGGAAAAACAATGAGCAGTTCTTC	CASSLTDRKNNEQFF
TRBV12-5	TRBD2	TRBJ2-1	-	TGTGCTAGTGGTTGGGGGGGGTCCTACAATGAGCAGTTCTTC	CASGWGGSYNEQFF
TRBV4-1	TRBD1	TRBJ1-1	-	TGCGCCAGCAGCCCCACAGGGGTGGGCACTGAAGCTTTCTTT	CASSPTGVGTEAFF
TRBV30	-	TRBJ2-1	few	TGTGCCTGGAGTGTTTTCCTGGCGAGGCCCCTTTACAATGAGCAGTTCTTC	CAWSVFLARPLYNEQFF
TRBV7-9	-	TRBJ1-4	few	TGTGCCAGCAGCTTAGCGGAGACGGCTAATGAAAAACTGTTTTTT	CASSLAETANEKLFF
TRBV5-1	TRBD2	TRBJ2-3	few	TGCGCCAGCAGCCCGGAGACTAGCGGGGGCGCAGATACGCAGTATTTT	CASSPETSGGADTQYF
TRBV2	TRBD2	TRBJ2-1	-	TGTGCCAGCAGCGCAAAAGGACTAGCGGACAATGAGCAGTTCTTC	CASSAKGLADNEQFF
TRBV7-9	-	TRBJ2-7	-	TGTGCCAGCAGCTTCGGCTCCTACGAGCAGTACTTC	CASSFGSYEQYF
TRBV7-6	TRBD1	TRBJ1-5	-	TGTGCCAGCAGTCAGGGACAGCTGCAGCCCCAGCATTTT	CASSQGQLQPQHF